This T cell receptor (beta chain) was captured in a study of blood T cell repertoires in COVID-19 (dated by TCRdb to 2020 to 2021). Study-level background: Samples from collaborators originated in the United States, Italy and Spain and spanned both the acute and convalescent phases of COVID-19. The prospective study material was composed of cDNA or gDNA derived from T cells, B-cell-depleted T cells, or PBMCs. Subjects who had been exposed to COVID-19, were actively infected with it, or had recovered from it provided the deeply sampled blood TCRbeta repertoires that made up the dataset. A freely available public database, intended as a resource for researchers studying the immune response to SARS-CoV-2, is where the repertoires were released. The samples were drawn from two sources: the first 160 participants of the ongoing ImmuneRACE study, and about 1,300 subjects contributed by 6 global collaborators. A de-identified subject ID, COVID-19 status, age in years and sex were almost always included in the sample metadata. HLA class I and class II types, where available, came from metadata supplied by the sample provider rather than from assay-based typing. General findings and caveats noted by the study authors: The amount of clinical and demographic metadata varied by source and participant and was provided uncurated.

The collaborating institutions used their own protocols to collect whole blood in K2EDTA tubes. For TCRbeta analysis, collaborators shipped samples in one of three forms: frozen whole blood, isolated PBMCs, or DNA extracted from either of those sample types. From a lookup of the germline V gene (reference sequence), CDR1 and CDR2 are MNHNY and SVGAGI. At the junction V is shortened by 7 bases and J by 0 bases; bases outside the gene matches: 9. There are 15 amino acids in the CDR3, from cysteine to phenylalanine inclusive. Only CDR3 DNA remains: 45 bases, in frame from the first base. Concerning this clone itself: This clone's antigen is unknown. No per-base quality is available; no much larger clone lies one base away.

The immunoSEQ Assay, a bias-controlled multiplex PCR, was used to amplify TCRbeta CDR3 regions from genomic DNA. The paper's data handling went like this. Within the assay, amplification of reference gene primers was used to estimate how many nucleated cells each sample contained. To quantify the absolute abundance of each unique TCRbeta CDR3 rearrangement, sequence reads were collapsed and filtered. For each sample, productive Simpson clonality was calculated as the square root of Simpson's diversity index over productive rearrangements. This is the immuneACCESS table as TCRdb keeps it, with only in-frame sequences that have V and J called. A part of the clones is gone; compared with another copy, unresolved V genes explain less than half, and the rest is unexplained. That table is the source of V, J and clone size, and D and trimming were worked out from the DNA. The sample profile shows tens of thousands of clones; 90% to 95% of them were found once. Together, the top ten hold more than 8% of the sample.

Specimen: peripheral blood. The clonotype originates from an elderly woman with acute or convalescent COVID-19. Rearrangement joined TRBV6-6 to TRBJ2-7; a stretch of 7 junction bases matches TRBD2. The DNA reads TGTGCCAGCATTTTCGACGCGGGAGTCTCCTACGAGCAGTACTTC. Translated, this gives CASIFDAGVSYEQYF.